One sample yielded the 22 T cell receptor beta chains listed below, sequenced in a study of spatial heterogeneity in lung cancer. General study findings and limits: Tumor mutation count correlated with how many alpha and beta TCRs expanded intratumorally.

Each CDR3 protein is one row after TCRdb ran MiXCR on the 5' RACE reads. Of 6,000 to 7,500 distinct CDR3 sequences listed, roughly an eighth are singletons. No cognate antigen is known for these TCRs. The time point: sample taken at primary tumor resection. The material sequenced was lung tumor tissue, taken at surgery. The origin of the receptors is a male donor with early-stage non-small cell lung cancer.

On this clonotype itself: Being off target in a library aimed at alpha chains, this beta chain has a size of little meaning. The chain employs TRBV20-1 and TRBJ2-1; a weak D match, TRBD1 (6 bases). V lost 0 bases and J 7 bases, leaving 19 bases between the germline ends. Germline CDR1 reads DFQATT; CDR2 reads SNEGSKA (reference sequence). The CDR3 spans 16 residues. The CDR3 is CSARDPRGSGENEQFF. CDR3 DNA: TGCAGTGCTAGAGACCCCCGGGGTTCAGGGGAGAATGAGCAGTTCTTC.

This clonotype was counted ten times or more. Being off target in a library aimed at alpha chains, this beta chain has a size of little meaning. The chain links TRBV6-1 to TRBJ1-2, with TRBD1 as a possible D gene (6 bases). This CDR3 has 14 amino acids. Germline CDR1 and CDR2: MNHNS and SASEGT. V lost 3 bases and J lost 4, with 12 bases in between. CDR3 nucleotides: TGTGCCAGCAGTGATGGGGGGCAGAGCTATGGCTACACCTTC. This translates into CASSDGGQSYGYTF.

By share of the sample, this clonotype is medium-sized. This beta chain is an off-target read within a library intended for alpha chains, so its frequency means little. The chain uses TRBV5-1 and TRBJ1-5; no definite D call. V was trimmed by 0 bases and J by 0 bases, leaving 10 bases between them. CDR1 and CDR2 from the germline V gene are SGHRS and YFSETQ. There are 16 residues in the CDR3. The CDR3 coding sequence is TGCGCCAGCAGCTTGGGAGGGCACCCTAGCAATCAGCCCCAGCATTTT. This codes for CASSLGGHPSNQPQHF.

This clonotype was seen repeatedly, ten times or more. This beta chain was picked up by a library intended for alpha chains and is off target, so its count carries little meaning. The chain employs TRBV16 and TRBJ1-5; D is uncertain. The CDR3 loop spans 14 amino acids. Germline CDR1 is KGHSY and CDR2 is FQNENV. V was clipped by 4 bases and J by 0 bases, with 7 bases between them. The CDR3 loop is CASSPSDSNQPQHF. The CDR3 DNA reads TGTGCCAGCAGCCCCTCAGATAGCAATCAGCCCCAGCATTTT.

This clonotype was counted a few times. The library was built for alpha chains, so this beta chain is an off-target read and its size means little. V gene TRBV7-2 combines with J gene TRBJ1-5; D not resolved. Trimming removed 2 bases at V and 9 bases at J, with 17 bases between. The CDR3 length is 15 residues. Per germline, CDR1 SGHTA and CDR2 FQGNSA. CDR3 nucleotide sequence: TGTGCCAGCAGCTTAACCGGCCCCGAAGGTGGGCCCCAGCATTTT. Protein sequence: CASSLTGPEGGPQHF. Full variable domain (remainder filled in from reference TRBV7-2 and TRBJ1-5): GAGVSQSPSNKVTEKGKDVELRCDPISGHTALYWYRQSLGQGLEFLIYFQGNSAPDKSGLPSDRFSAERTGGSVSTLTIQRTQQEDSAVYLCASSLTGPEGGPQHFGDGTRLSIL.

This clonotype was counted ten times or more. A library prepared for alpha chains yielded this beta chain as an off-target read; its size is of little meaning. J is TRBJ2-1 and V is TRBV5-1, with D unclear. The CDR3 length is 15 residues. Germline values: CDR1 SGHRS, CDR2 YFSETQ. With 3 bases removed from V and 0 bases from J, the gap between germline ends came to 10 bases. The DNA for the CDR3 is TGCGCCAGCAGCTCGTTGCGACCCTCCTACAATGAGCAGTTCTTC. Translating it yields CASSSLRPSYNEQFF.

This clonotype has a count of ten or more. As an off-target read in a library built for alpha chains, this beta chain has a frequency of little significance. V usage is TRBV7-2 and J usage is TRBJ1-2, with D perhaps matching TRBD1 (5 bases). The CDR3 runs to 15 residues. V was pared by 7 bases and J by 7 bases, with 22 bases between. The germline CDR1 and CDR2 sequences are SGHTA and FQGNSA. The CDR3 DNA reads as TGTGCCAGCATCAACCCCGGGGGAGCGAATAGTGGCTACACCTTC. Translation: CASINPGGANSGYTF.

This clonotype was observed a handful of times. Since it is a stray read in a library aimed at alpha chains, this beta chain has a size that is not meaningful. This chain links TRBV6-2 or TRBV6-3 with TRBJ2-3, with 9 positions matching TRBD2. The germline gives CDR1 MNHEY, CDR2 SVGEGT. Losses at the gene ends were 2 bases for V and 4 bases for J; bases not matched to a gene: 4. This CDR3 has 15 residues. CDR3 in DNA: TGTGCCAGCAGTTACGGCGGGAGGGCTGCAGATACGCAGTATTTT. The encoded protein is CASSYGGRAADTQYF.

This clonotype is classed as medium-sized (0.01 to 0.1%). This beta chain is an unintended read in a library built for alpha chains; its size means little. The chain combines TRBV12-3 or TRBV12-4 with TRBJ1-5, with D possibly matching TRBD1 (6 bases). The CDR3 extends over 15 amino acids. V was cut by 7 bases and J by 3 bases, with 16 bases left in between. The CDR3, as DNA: TGTGCCAGCAAAATCCAGACGGGGGCCAATCAGCCCCAGCATTTT. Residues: CASKIQTGANQPQHF.

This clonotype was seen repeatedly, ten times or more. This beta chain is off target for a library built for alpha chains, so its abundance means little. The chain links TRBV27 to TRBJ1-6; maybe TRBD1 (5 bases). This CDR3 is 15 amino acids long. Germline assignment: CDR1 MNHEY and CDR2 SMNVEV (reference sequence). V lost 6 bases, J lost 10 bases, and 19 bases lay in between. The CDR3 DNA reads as TGTGCCAGCAGACTACGGGACGGTCACCGCTCACCCCTCCACTTT. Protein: CASRLRDGHRSPLHF.

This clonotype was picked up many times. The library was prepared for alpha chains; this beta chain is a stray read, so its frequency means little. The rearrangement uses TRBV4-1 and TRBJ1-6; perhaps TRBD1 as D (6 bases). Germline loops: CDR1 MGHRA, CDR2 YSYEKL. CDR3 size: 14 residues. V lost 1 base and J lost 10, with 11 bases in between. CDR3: CASSQGNRDSPLHF. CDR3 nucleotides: TGCGCCAGCAGCCAAGGAAACAGGGACTCACCCCTCCACTTT.

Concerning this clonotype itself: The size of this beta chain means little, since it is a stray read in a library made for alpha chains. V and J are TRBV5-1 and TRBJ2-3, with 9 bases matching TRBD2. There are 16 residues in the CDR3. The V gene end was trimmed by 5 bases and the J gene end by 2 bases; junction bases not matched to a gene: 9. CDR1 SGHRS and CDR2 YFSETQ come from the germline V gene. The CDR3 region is CASSSALAGFTDTQYF. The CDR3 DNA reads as TGCGCCAGCAGTTCGGCCCTAGCGGGGTTCACAGATACGCAGTATTTT.

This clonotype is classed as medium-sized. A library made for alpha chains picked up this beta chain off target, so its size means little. CDR3: CASSIDGVNTGELFF. The DNA of the CDR3 is TGTGCCAGTAGTATAGATGGGGTGAACACCGGGGAGCTGTTTTTT. The V and J genes are TRBV19 and TRBJ2-2; D remains ambiguous. V lost 0 bases and J lost 1, with 6 bases in between. The CDR3 is 15 amino acids. Germline V lookup: CDR1 LNHDA, CDR2 SQIVND (reference sequence).

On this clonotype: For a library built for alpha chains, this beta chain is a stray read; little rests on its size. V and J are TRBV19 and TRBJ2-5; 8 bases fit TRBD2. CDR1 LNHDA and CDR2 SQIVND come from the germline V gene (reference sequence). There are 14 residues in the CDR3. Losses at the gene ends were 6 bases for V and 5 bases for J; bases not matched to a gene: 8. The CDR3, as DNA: TGTGCCAGTAGGACCCTAGCGGGCGGTGAGACCCAGTACTTC. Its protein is CASRTLAGGETQYF.

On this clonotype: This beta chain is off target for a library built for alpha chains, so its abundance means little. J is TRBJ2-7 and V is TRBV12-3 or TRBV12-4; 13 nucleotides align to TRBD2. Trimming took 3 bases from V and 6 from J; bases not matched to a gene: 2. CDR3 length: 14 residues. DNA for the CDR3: TGTGCCAGCAGTTTTTGGACTAGCGGGAGCGAGCAGTACTTC. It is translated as CASSFWTSGSEQYF.

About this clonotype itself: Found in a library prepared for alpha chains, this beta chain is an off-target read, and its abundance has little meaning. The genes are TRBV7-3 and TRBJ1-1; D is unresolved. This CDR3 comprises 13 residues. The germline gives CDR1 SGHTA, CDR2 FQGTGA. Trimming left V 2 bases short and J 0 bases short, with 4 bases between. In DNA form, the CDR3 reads TGTGCCAGCAGCTTATACATGAACACTGAAGCTTTCTTT. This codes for CASSLYMNTEAFF. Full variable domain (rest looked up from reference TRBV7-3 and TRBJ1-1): GAGVSQTPSNKVTEKGKYVELRCDPISGHTALYWYRQSLGQGPEFLIYFQGTGAADDSGLPNDRFFAVRPEGSVSTLKIQRTERGDSAVYLCASSLYMNTEAFFGQGTRLTVV.

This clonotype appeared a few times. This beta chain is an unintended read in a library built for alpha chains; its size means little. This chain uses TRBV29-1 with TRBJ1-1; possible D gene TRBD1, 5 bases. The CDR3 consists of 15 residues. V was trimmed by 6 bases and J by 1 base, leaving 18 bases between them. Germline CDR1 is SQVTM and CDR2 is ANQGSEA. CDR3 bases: TGCAGCGTCAACACACGGGGCGGAACGAACACTGAAGCTTTCTTT. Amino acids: CSVNTRGGTNTEAFF.

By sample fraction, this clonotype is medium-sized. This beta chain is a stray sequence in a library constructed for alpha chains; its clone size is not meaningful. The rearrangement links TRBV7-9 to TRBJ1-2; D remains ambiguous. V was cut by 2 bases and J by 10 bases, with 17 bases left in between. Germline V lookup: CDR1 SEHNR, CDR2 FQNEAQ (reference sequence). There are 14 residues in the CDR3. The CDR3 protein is CASSLSVTEFLYTF. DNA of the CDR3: TGTGCCAGCAGCTTATCGGTTACAGAATTTCTCTACACCTTC.

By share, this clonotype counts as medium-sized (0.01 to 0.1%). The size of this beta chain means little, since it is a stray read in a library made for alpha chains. Here the CDR3 reads CASSQVMNTEAFF. The CDR3 nucleotides are TGCGCCAGCAGCCAAGTAATGAACACTGAAGCTTTCTTT. This chain connects TRBV4-1 to TRBJ1-1; D call uncertain. The germline V and J ends were trimmed by 1 base and 0 bases, with 3 bases remaining between them. Germline V gives CDR1 MGHRA, CDR2 YSYEKL. The length of the CDR3 is 13 residues.

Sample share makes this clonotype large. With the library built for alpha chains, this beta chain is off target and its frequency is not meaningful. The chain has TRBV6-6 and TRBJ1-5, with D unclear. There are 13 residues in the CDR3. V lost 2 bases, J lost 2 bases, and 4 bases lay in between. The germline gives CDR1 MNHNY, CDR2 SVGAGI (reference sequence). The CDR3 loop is CASSYGRNQPQHF. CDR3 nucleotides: TGTGCCAGCAGTTACGGTCGCAATCAGCCCCAGCATTTT.

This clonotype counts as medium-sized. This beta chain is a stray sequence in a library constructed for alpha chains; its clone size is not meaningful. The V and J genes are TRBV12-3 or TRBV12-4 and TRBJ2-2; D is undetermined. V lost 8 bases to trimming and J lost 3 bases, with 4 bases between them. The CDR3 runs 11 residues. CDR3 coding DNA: TGTGCCAGCGGGTACACCGGGGAGCTGTTTTTT. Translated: CASGYTGELFF.

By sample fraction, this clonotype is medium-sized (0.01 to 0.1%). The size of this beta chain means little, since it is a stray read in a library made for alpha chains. The CDR3 sequence: CASSRGTEAFF. The CDR3 DNA sequence: TGTGCCAGCAGCCGGGGTACTGAAGCTTTCTTT. This sequence joins TRBV6-1 and TRBJ1-1; no clear D. CDR3 size: 11 residues. CDR1 is MNHNS, CDR2 SASEGT, per germline. V lost 6 bases and J lost 5, with 7 bases in between.